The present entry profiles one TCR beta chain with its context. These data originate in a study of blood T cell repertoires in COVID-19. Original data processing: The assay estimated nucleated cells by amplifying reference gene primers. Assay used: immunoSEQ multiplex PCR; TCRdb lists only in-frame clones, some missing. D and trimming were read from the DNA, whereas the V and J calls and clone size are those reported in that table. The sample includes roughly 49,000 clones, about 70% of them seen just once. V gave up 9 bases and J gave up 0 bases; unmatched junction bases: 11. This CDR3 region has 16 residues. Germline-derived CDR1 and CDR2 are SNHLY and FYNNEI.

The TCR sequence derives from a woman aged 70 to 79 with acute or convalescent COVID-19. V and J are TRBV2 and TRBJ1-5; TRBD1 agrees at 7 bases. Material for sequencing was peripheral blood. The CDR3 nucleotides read TGTGCCAGTTCACCGGGACAGACTTATAGCAATCAGCCCCAGCATTTT. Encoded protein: CASSPGQTYSNQPQHF.